Below are 23 T cell receptor beta chains sequenced from a single sample in a study of beta chain features in type 1 diabetes. cDNA synthesis used the whole RNA isolate, giving expressed TCRB sequences. Assay: immunoSEQ multiplex PCR; the TCRdb copy retains only in-frame clones and omits some. The sample includes under 400,000 clones, approximately 12% of them seen just once. Study-level results: Shorter TCRB CDR3s, moderately but significantly so, marked every one of the four CD4+ subsets in Type 1 diabetes patients.

These TCRs' antigens remain unknown. The sequenced sample was naive CD4+ T cells from blood. Every receptor here comes from a woman aged 18-35 years with type 1 diabetes.

On this clone itself: A junction boundary mismatches the germline segment, possibly from a read error. The gene calls are TRBV10-3 and TRBJ1-2; no definite D call. Per the germline V gene, CDR1 is ENHRY and CDR2 is SYGVKD. The CDR3 length is 12 residues. CDR3 region: CASSYTNYGYTF. CDR3 DNA: TGTGCCAGCAGTTACACTAACTATGGCTACACCTTC.

This rearrangement joins TRBV20-1 to TRBJ1-1; perhaps TRBD1 as D (5 bases). Trimming removed 6 bases at V and 11 bases at J, with 13 bases between. The CDR3 length is 10 residues. CDR1 DFQATT and CDR2 SNEGSKA come from the germline V gene (reference sequence). The CDR3 region is CSANRGNAFF. CDR3 sequence (DNA): TGCAGTGCGAATAGGGGTAATGCTTTCTTT.

V and J are TRBV27 and TRBJ2-7; TRBD2 matches at 10 bases. After removal of 2 bases from V and 3 bases from J, the junction contained 4 bases not matched to a gene. The CDR3 contains 15 residues. Germline V lookup: CDR1 MNHEY, CDR2 SMNVEV (reference sequence). The CDR3 reads CASSLGLAVSYEQYF. The CDR3 DNA reads TGTGCCAGCAGTTTAGGACTAGCGGTGAGCTACGAGCAGTACTTC.

The chain links TRBV7-9 to TRBJ2-1; 10 bases agree with TRBD1. Germline CDR1 is SEHNR and CDR2 is FQNEAQ (reference sequence). The CDR3 extends over 14 amino acids. V gave up 4 bases and J gave up 8 bases; unmatched junction bases: 5. Here the CDR3 DNA reads TGTGCCAGCAGCTCGACAGGGGGCATCGATGAGCAGTTCTTC. It is translated as CASSSTGGIDEQFF.

This clone turned up a few times. This chain links TRBV28 with TRBJ1-1; no clear D. The CDR3 extends over 13 amino acids. Looked up from germline, CDR1 is MDHEN and CDR2 is SYDVKM. V was clipped by 6 bases and J by 1 base, with 9 bases between them. The CDR3 nucleotides read TGTGCCAGCAGGGTAGTAGCGAACACTGAAGCTTTCTTT. Amino acid sequence: CASRVVANTEAFF.

DNA for the CDR3: TGTGCCAGCAGAAACGGTGGGGCGACTAGCGGGGAGACCCAGTACTTC. It codes for CASRNGGATSGETQYF. The genes are TRBV7-2 and TRBJ2-5, with 10 bases matching TRBD2. The V gene end was trimmed by 6 bases and the J gene end by 5 bases; junction bases not matched to a gene: 12. The CDR3 runs to 16 residues. Germline V gene sequence: CDR1 SGHTA, CDR2 FQGNSA.

As concerns this clone: This sample also contains other DNA sequences that code for the same CDR3. This chain uses TRBV20-1 with TRBJ2-5, with unresolved D. Germline V gene lookup returns CDR1 DFQATT and CDR2 SNEGSKA (reference sequence). V dropped 4 bases and J dropped 0 bases, with 3 bases sitting between them. The CDR3 runs to 11 residues. The CDR3 loop is CSATDQETQYF. CDR3 sequence (DNA): TGCAGTGCTACCGACCAAGAGACCCAGTACTTC.

The V and J genes are TRBV5-1 and TRBJ2-6; TRBD1 might be the D (5 bases). The CDR3 contains 18 residues. Trimming took off 5 bases at V and 0 bases at J, with 18 bases between the two ends. CDR1 and CDR2 from the germline V gene are SGHRS and YFSETQ. The CDR3 reads CASRSRVAPVSGANVLTF. Written as DNA, the CDR3 is TGCGCCAGCAGATCCAGGGTAGCCCCCGTCTCTGGGGCCAACGTCCTGACTTTC.

The chain uses TRBV6-5 and TRBJ1-4; a weak D match, TRBD1 (6 bases). Trimming stripped 0 bases from V and 7 bases from J, with 12 bases between. Germline V gives CDR1 MNHEY, CDR2 SVGAGI. The CDR3 covers 15 residues. The CDR3 nucleotides are TGTGCCAGCAGTTACTCTACAGGGTATGGTGAAAAACTGTTTTTT. Its protein is CASSYSTGYGEKLFF.

The chain employs TRBV6-5 and TRBJ2-1; TRBD1 agrees at 9 bases. The CDR3 is 15 amino acids. Unmatched junction bases numbered 3, after V lost 2 bases and J lost 4 bases. Germline V gene data show CDR1 as MNHEY and CDR2 as SVGAGI. The CDR3 nucleotides are TGTGCCAGCAGTTACCCCGGACAGGGGTACAATGAGCAGTTCTTC. Protein sequence: CASSYPGQGYNEQFF.

V gene TRBV7-9 combines with J gene TRBJ1-1; 9 positions match TRBD1. The CDR3 loop spans 17 amino acids. J was trimmed by 1 base and V by 5 bases; bases with no gene match: 11. Germline V gene sequence: CDR1 SEHNR, CDR2 FQNEAQ (reference sequence). CDR3 in DNA: TGTGCCAGCAGCCTCCACCACAGGGGGCCACGGAACACTGAAGCTTTCTTT. Encoded protein: CASSLHHRGPRNTEAFF.

The CDR3 sequence: CASREGAQGNEQFF. The CDR3 DNA is TGTGCCAGCAGAGAGGGGGCTCAGGGCAATGAGCAGTTCTTC. This rearrangement joins TRBV11-1 to TRBJ2-1; 7 bases match TRBD1. V lost 6 bases to trimming and J lost 6 bases; unmatched junction nucleotides: 8. This CDR3 has 14 amino acids. Looked up from germline, CDR1 is SGHAT and CDR2 is FQDESV (reference sequence).

This clone came up a few times. V usage is TRBV29-1 and J usage is TRBJ1-1; TRBD1 might be the D (6 bases). V was cut by 2 bases and J by 5 bases, with 15 bases left in between. This CDR3 has 14 residues. Germline V lookup: CDR1 SQVTM, CDR2 ANQGSEA. The CDR3 DNA reads as TGCAGCGTTGAAAATCAGGGGCCGGAGACTGAAGCTTTCTTT. It translates to CSVENQGPETEAFF.

There are a few counts of this clone. V gene TRBV28 combines with J gene TRBJ1-2; D uncertain. The CDR3 length is 11 residues. Trimming removed 6 bases at V and 9 bases at J, with 11 bases between. The germline V gene encodes CDR1 MDHEN and CDR2 SYDVKM. CDR3 nucleotide sequence: TGTGCCAGCAGGGCCCTCGATAGCTACACCTTC. It yields the protein CASRALDSYTF.

This clone was seen a handful of times. The same CDR3 can be traced to other DNA sequences in this sample. The chain uses TRBV29-1 and TRBJ2-7, with 7 nucleotides matching TRBD2. Germline V lookup: CDR1 SQVTM, CDR2 ANQGSEA. The CDR3 runs 13 residues. Trimming removed 3 bases from V and 0 bases from J; junction bases left unmatched: 2. CDR3 amino acids: CSVDGGSSYEQYF. The CDR3 DNA sequence: TGCAGCGTTGATGGCGGGAGCTCCTACGAGCAGTACTTC.

This clone was recorded a few times. The chain joins TRBV28 to TRBJ2-1, with 10 bases fitting TRBD2. Germline V CDR1 and CDR2: MDHEN, SYDVKM. This CDR3 is built from 15 residues. The V gene end was trimmed by 2 bases and the J gene end by 8 bases; junction bases not matched to a gene: 6. CDR3 residues: CASSLGASGRYEQFF. Here the CDR3 DNA reads TGTGCCAGCAGTTTAGGGGCTAGCGGGAGATATGAGCAGTTCTTC.

This clone was seen only a few times. The CDR3 DNA reads TGCAGCGTTGAAGGTGGGCTGCACTATGGCTACACCTTC. Residues: CSVEGGLHYGYTF. This chain links TRBV29-1 with TRBJ1-2; D gene uncertain. CDR3 length equals 13 residues. V was trimmed by 1 base and J by 3 bases, leaving 9 bases between them. CDR1 is SQVTM, CDR2 ANQGSEA, per germline.

The V and J genes are TRBV29-1 and TRBJ2-1; 7 nucleotides agree with TRBD2. J lost 3 bases, V lost 5 bases, and 13 bases had no gene match. The CDR3 has 16 residues. Germline lookup yields CDR1 SQVTM and CDR2 ANQGSEA. The CDR3, as DNA: TGCAGCGTTCTCGCGGGAGTCTCCCCCAGCTACAATGAGCAGTTCTTC. Protein product: CSVLAGVSPSYNEQFF.

The chain couples TRBV11-2 to TRBJ2-5; D remains unclear. The V gene lost 5 bases and the J gene lost 2 bases, with 9 bases spanning the gap. The CDR3 spans 13 residues. From germline, CDR1 is SGHAT and CDR2 FQNNGV. The CDR3 spells CASSMGLQETQYF. The CDR3 DNA sequence: TGTGCCAGCAGCATGGGCCTTCAAGAGACCCAGTACTTC. Full variable domain (rest looked up from reference TRBV11-2 and TRBJ2-5): EAGVAQSPRYKIIEKRQSVAFWCNPISGHATLYWYQQILGQGPKLLIQFQNNGVVDDSQLPKDRFSAERLKGVDSTLKIQPAKLEDSAVYLCASSMGLQETQYFGPGTRLLVL.

This clone was picked up a small number of times. This chain joins TRBV5-1 and TRBJ2-7; 10 nucleotides match TRBD2. Trimming removed 4 bases from V and 6 bases from J; junction bases left unmatched: 4. The CDR3 consists of 13 residues. The germline gives CDR1 SGHRS, CDR2 YFSETQ. CDR3 sequence reads: CASSISGGPEQYF. Here the CDR3 DNA reads TGCGCCAGCAGCATTAGCGGGGGGCCCGAGCAGTACTTC.

This rearrangement joins TRBV11-2 to TRBJ1-1; D is undetermined. Looked up from germline, CDR1 is SGHAT and CDR2 is FQNNGV. Trimming removed 0 bases at V and 0 bases at J, with 8 bases between. The CDR3 has 15 residues. CDR3: CASSLDPVMNTEAFF. In DNA, the CDR3 is TGTGCCAGCAGCTTAGATCCAGTCATGAACACTGAAGCTTTCTTT.

This clone was recorded a few times. The chain has TRBV13 and TRBJ2-3; TRBD2 agrees at 10 bases. Germline lookup yields CDR1 PRHDT and CDR2 FYEKMQ (reference sequence). After removal of 5 bases from V and 1 base from J, the junction contained 9 bases not matched to a gene. The CDR3 length is 17 residues. The CDR3 region has the DNA TGTGCCAGCAGCCCCCCCAACGGACTAGCGGGCACAGATACGCAGTATTTT. Amino acid sequence: CASSPPNGLAGTDTQYF.

This clone was recorded a few times. This sequence joins TRBV5-4 and TRBJ1-6, with unresolved D. The CDR3 runs to 14 residues. The V gene lost 5 bases and the J gene lost 3 bases, with 9 bases spanning the gap. Germline V lookup: CDR1 SGHNT, CDR2 YYREEE (reference sequence). CDR3 protein: CASSLEGYNSPLHF. The CDR3 DNA sequence: TGTGCCAGCAGTCTGGAGGGCTATAATTCACCCCTCCACTTT.